Shown below are 29 T cell receptor beta chains from a single sample sequenced in a study of cytomegalovirus exposure and HLA in healthy donors. A multiplex PCR was run with 60 Vbeta primers and 13 Jbeta primers. Sequencing used immunoSEQ multiplex PCR; TCRdb keeps in-frame clones, though not all of them. The table records about 170,000 clones, 80% to 85% of them present only once. Sequenced material: PBMCs. These receptors were collected from a male donor in good health and CMV-seronegative.

The rearrangement links TRBV2 to TRBJ2-5; D is possibly TRBD2 (6 bases). Trimming took off 7 bases at V and 5 bases at J, with 17 bases between the two ends. The CDR3 has 14 residues. The V gene's germline CDR1 is SNHLY and CDR2 FYNNEI. CDR3 DNA: TGTGCCAGCACCCTAGGACTAATGCGGGAGACCCAGTACTTC. Encoded protein: CASTLGLMRETQYF.

The genes are TRBV7-8 and TRBJ1-4, with D uncertain. V lost 5 bases and J 5 bases, leaving 15 bases between the germline ends. This CDR3 contains 15 residues. Germline V gene lookup returns CDR1 SGHVS and CDR2 FQNEAQ. This CDR3 is CASSTESGRNEKLFF. The CDR3, as DNA: TGTGCCAGCAGCACGGAGTCGGGGAGAAATGAAAAACTGTTTTTT.

This rearrangement joins TRBV9 to TRBJ2-5, with D maybe TRBD2 (6 bases). The end of the DNA is better explained by TRBJ2-7, so the J call may be wrong. CDR1 SGDLS and CDR2 YYNGEE come from the germline V gene. The CDR3 is 14 amino acids. CDR3: CASSVGRAVHEQYF. CDR3 sequence (DNA): TGTGCCAGCAGCGTAGGGAGGGCAGTGCACGAGCAGTACTTC.

This rearrangement joins TRBV5-1 to TRBJ2-5; 9 nucleotides agree with TRBD2. V shed 2 bases and J 3 bases; nucleotides not matched to a gene: 5. CDR1 and CDR2 from the germline V gene are SGHRS and YFSETQ. The CDR3 consists of 15 residues. The CDR3 reads CASSFGASGEETQYF. The CDR3 coding sequence is TGCGCCAGCAGCTTCGGGGCTAGCGGGGAAGAGACCCAGTACTTC. The whole variable domain, remainder taken from reference TRBV5-1 and TRBJ2-5, is KAGVTQTPRYLIKTRGQQVTLSCSPISGHRSVSWYQQTPGQGLQFLFEYFSETQRNKGNFPGRFSGRQFSNSRSEMNVSTLELGDSALYLCASSFGASGEETQYFGPGTRLLVL.

The chain links TRBV9 to TRBJ1-1; perhaps TRBD1 as D (5 bases). Germline V gene lookup returns CDR1 SGDLS and CDR2 YYNGEE. The CDR3 has 14 amino acids. Trimming took off 0 bases at V and 6 bases at J, with 12 bases between the two ends. This chain's CDR3 is CASSVGGRDAEAFF. The CDR3 coding sequence is TGTGCCAGCAGCGTAGGCGGGAGGGACGCTGAAGCTTTCTTT.

This clone was recorded once. The chain joins TRBV9 to TRBJ1-1; 7 positions match TRBD1. The CDR3 has 15 residues. The V gene's germline CDR1 is SGDLS and CDR2 YYNGEE. The V segment lost 1 base and the J segment 3 bases; nucleotides outside the gene matches: 6. The CDR3 DNA sequence: TGTGCCAGCAGCGTACTGACAGGGAGCGACACTGAAGCTTTCTTT. Amino acids: CASSVLTGSDTEAFF.

J is TRBJ2-5 and V is TRBV11-2; D not resolved. This CDR3 is built from 14 residues. Per germline, CDR1 SGHAT and CDR2 FQNNGV. Trimming took off 0 bases at V and 3 bases at J, with 8 bases between the two ends. In DNA form, the CDR3 reads TGTGCCAGCAGCTTAGATAGGAGTGAAGAGACCCAGTACTTC. Amino acids: CASSLDRSEETQYF.

The chain has TRBV6-5 and TRBJ2-7, with 9 nucleotides matching TRBD2. Germline loops: CDR1 MNHEY, CDR2 SVGAGI. The CDR3 spans 15 residues. V lost 2 bases to trimming and J lost 3 bases; unmatched junction nucleotides: 5. In DNA form, the CDR3 reads TGTGCCAGCAGTTACGGGACAGCGGGAGGCTACGAGCAGTACTTC. Translating gives CASSYGTAGGYEQYF.

V and J are TRBV6-1 and TRBJ2-7; weak D call: TRBD1 (6 bases). CDR3 length: 15 residues. V shed 2 bases and J shed 0 bases, with 11 bases lying between them. Germline CDR1 and CDR2: MNHNS and SASEGT. The CDR3 bases are TGTGCCAGCAGTGAAAGGCAGGGGTTCTCCTACGAGCAGTACTTC. The encoded protein is CASSERQGFSYEQYF.

J is TRBJ1-1 and V is TRBV5-1; unclear D gene. The V and J ends lost 4 bases and 4 bases respectively, with 14 bases between them. This CDR3 spans 14 amino acids. Per the germline V gene, CDR1 is SGHRS and CDR2 is YFSETQ. CDR3 residues: CASSEGPSGTEAFF. CDR3 nucleotide sequence: TGCGCCAGCAGCGAGGGCCCTTCGGGCACTGAAGCTTTCTTT.

This clone turned up a few times. This sequence joins TRBV5-1 and TRBJ1-1; 11 nucleotides agree with TRBD1. This CDR3 spans 18 amino acids. Germline V CDR1 and CDR2: SGHRS, YFSETQ. With V trimmed by 0 bases and J by 1 base, 8 bases remained unmatched. The CDR3 DNA reads as TGCGCCAGCAGCTTGGTGGGGACAGGGGGGGCCCAGAACACTGAAGCTTTCTTT. Protein product: CASSLVGTGGAQNTEAFF.

This chain links TRBV4-3 with TRBJ1-2, with D perhaps TRBD1 (5 bases). The V gene lost 1 base and the J gene lost 3 bases, with 21 bases spanning the gap. Germline V gene sequence: CDR1 LGHNA, CDR2 YSLEER. The CDR3 runs to 18 residues. Written as DNA, the CDR3 is TGCGCCAGCAGCCAAGTTAAGGGGATCCCGGCCGTCTACTATGGCTACACCTTC. Residues: CASSQVKGIPAVYYGYTF.

The chain combines TRBV14 with TRBJ2-3; tentatively, D is TRBD2 (5 bases). The CDR3 contains 12 residues. The V end was cut by 5 bases, the J end by 10 bases, with 13 bases between. CDR1 SGHDN and CDR2 FVKESK come from the germline V gene. CDR3 coding DNA: TGTGCCAGCAGCGACGGAGGTTGGGCGCAGTATTTT. This translates into CASSDGGWAQYF.

V gene TRBV5-1 combines with J gene TRBJ2-3, with D maybe TRBD2 (6 bases). Per the germline V gene, CDR1 is SGHRS and CDR2 is YFSETQ. This CDR3 comprises 17 residues. Trimming removed 2 bases from V and 2 bases from J, with 18 bases in between. In DNA form, the CDR3 reads TGCGCCAGCAGCTTCGGCTCCGGGGGATTGAACACAGATACGCAGTATTTT. Translating gives CASSFGSGGLNTDTQYF.

This chain connects TRBV6-5 to TRBJ2-7; D is unclear. Trimming shortened V by 6 bases and J by 2 bases, and 17 bases separated the two germline ends. Germline CDR1 reads MNHEY; CDR2 reads SVGAGI. This CDR3 is built from 15 residues. The DNA for the CDR3 is TGTGCCAGCAGCTCCCAATTGGGCAGTACCTACGAGCAGTACTTC. As protein: CASSSQLGSTYEQYF.

The J gene is TRBJ1-6, the V gene TRBV7-9; 7 bases fit TRBD1. The V gene's germline CDR1 is SEHNR and CDR2 FQNEAQ (reference sequence). This CDR3 has 14 amino acids. V lost 2 bases to trimming and J lost 11 bases; unmatched junction nucleotides: 6. CDR3 in amino acids: CASSLPGQYTPLHF. For the CDR3, the DNA is TGTGCCAGCAGCTTACCGGGACAGTACACACCCCTCCACTTT.

The chain uses TRBV10-2 and TRBJ1-2, with D possibly being TRBD1 (6 bases). The CDR3 has 15 residues. V lost 0 bases and J 8 bases, leaving 16 bases between the germline ends. CDR1 and CDR2 from the germline V gene are WSHSY and SAAADI. The CDR3 loop reads CASSESFQTGLGYTF. In DNA form, the CDR3 reads TGCGCCAGCAGTGAGTCCTTTCAGACAGGATTGGGCTACACCTTC.

The rearrangement links TRBV7-2 to TRBJ1-2; the match to TRBD1 covers 10 bases. The germline CDR1 and CDR2 sequences are SGHTA and FQGNSA. J lost 8 bases, V lost 3 bases, and 3 bases had no gene match. This CDR3 comprises 13 residues. The CDR3 protein is CASSLDRGRGYTF. CDR3 nucleotide sequence: TGTGCCAGCAGCTTGGACAGGGGGAGAGGCTACACCTTC.

The rearrangement links TRBV6-4 to TRBJ1-6, with 7 bases identical to TRBD1. The CDR3 contains 15 residues. The V gene's germline CDR1 is MRHNA and CDR2 SNTAGT. V shed 6 bases and J 9 bases; nucleotides not matched to a gene: 11. Here the CDR3 reads CASSALGDSFSPLHF. CDR3 nucleotides: TGTGCCAGCAGCGCCCTGGGGGACAGTTTTTCACCCCTCCACTTT.

The chain employs TRBV4-1 and TRBJ2-7; maybe TRBD2 (6 bases). CDR3 size: 15 residues. Germline V gives CDR1 MGHRA, CDR2 YSYEKL. V lost 1 base to trimming and J lost 0 bases, with 10 bases between them. The CDR3 sequence: CASSQVGGFSYEQYF. The CDR3 region has the DNA TGCGCCAGCAGCCAAGTCGGAGGGTTCTCCTACGAGCAGTACTTC.

This chain connects TRBV9 to TRBJ1-1; D is perhaps TRBD1 (6 bases). Trimming cost V 0 bases and J 7 bases, with 16 bases left between them. The CDR3 has 15 residues. Per germline, CDR1 SGDLS and CDR2 YYNGEE. The CDR3: CASSVGTGEQGEAFF. The DNA for the CDR3 is TGTGCCAGCAGCGTAGGGACCGGGGAACAGGGTGAAGCTTTCTTT.

The V call is TRBV19, the J call TRBJ2-6, with 9 positions matching TRBD1. CDR1 is LNHDA and CDR2 is SQIVND in the germline V gene (reference sequence). The ends lost 5 bases at V and 0 bases at J; junction bases unmatched: 11. CDR3 length equals 19 residues. The CDR3 region has the DNA TGTGCCAGTAGTGGGGGTTTGGGGACAGGGAGCTCTGGGGCCAACGTCCTGACTTTC. It translates to CASSGGLGTGSSGANVLTF. Based on the CDR3 plus reference TRBV19 and TRBJ2-6, the full variable domain is DGGITQSPKYLFRKEGQNVTLSCEQNLNHDAMYWYRQDPGQGLRLIYYSQIVNDFQKGDIAEGYSVSREKKESFPLTVTSAQKNPTAFYLCASSGGLGTGSSGANVLTFGAGSRLTVL.

This chain uses TRBV27 with TRBJ1-5; the match to TRBD1 covers 8 bases. CDR3 size: 17 residues. V lost 4 bases and J lost 2; bases outside the gene matches: 10. In germline, CDR1 is MNHEY, CDR2 SMNVEV (reference sequence). The DNA for the CDR3 is TGTGCCAGCAGTTCTCAACAGGGGGTAGGTGGCAATCAGCCCCAGCATTTT. Translating gives CASSSQQGVGGNQPQHF.

The chain uses TRBV10-3 and TRBJ1-2; the D gene is possibly TRBD1 (5 bases). V gave up 5 bases and J gave up 1 base, with 17 bases separating them. Germline V lookup: CDR1 ENHRY, CDR2 SYGVKD. The CDR3 sequence is 16 residues long. The CDR3, as DNA: TGTGCCATCAGTTCATCGGACACGGGTCGTAACTATGGCTACACCTTC. Translation: CAISSSDTGRNYGYTF.

The chain combines TRBV4-1 with TRBJ1-2, with no clear D. The germline gives CDR1 MGHRA, CDR2 YSYEKL. The V and J ends lost 1 base and 4 bases respectively, with 7 bases between them. The CDR3 loop spans 13 amino acids. Written as DNA, the CDR3 is TGCGCCAGCAGCCAAGCCGGTTCCTATGGCTACACCTTC. The encoded protein is CASSQAGSYGYTF.

This sequence joins TRBV5-6 and TRBJ1-5; 10 bases are shared with TRBD1. The CDR3 covers 15 residues. The ends lost 0 bases at V and 6 bases at J; junction bases unmatched: 3. Germline V CDR1 and CDR2: SGHDT, YYEEEE. The CDR3 nucleotides are TGTGCCAGCAGCTTGGGACAGGGGGCAAGTCAGCCCCAGCATTTT. It encodes CASSLGQGASQPQHF.

The chain employs TRBV5-1 and TRBJ2-2; possible D gene TRBD2, 5 bases. Trimming took off 4 bases at V and 0 bases at J, with 16 bases between the two ends. Germline V CDR1 and CDR2: SGHRS, YFSETQ. This CDR3 has 17 amino acids. In DNA form, the CDR3 reads TGCGCCAGCAGCGGGCGAGGAGGCATAGCGAACACCGGGGAGCTGTTTTTT. It codes for CASSGRGGIANTGELFF.

The count of this clone is one. V gene TRBV5-1 combines with J gene TRBJ1-2; maybe TRBD1 (6 bases). The germline V and J ends were trimmed by 0 bases and 3 bases, with 6 bases remaining between them. Looked up from germline, CDR1 is SGHRS and CDR2 is YFSETQ. The CDR3 length is 13 residues. The CDR3 sequence is CASSLGTDYGYTF. DNA of the CDR3: TGCGCCAGCAGCTTGGGGACAGACTATGGCTACACCTTC.

To note about this clone: The sample holds other DNA sequences that translate to the same CDR3. The rearrangement uses TRBV6-1 and TRBJ2-1, with 8 bases that match TRBD1. Looked up from germline, CDR1 is MNHNS and CDR2 is SASEGT. J was trimmed by 1 base and V by 1 base; bases with no gene match: 0. The CDR3 runs to 15 residues. CDR3 DNA sequence: TGTGCCAGCAGTGAAGGACAGGGGTCCTACAATGAGCAGTTCTTC. Translation: CASSEGQGSYNEQFF.